These T cell receptor beta chains were read from a single sample in a study of T-cell memory formation after mild COVID-19. TCRdb itself ran the 5' RACE reads through MiXCR, one entry per CDR3 protein. The table shows fewer than 700,000 distinct CDR3 sequences, with about a sixth occurring only once. Sequenced input: PBMCs or a T cell subset sorted from them (not recorded which). The receptors derive from an adult woman who had mild COVID-19 (a few samples of this study predate the infection). Cell type and time point are not known. CDR3s include the opening cysteine and the closing phenylalanine or tryptophan. Clone sizes are given selectively: once, few, many, or a class where the clone is expanded.

length: 16; size: .; V: TRBV5-1; J: TRBJ1-1; CDR3: CASSLGTGASNTEAFF
length: 15; size: many; V: TRBV5-1; J: TRBJ2-1; CDR3: CASSFEGPSYNEQFF
length: 14; size: few; V: TRBV7-9; J: TRBJ2-5; CDR3: CASSLGLGGETQYF
length: 11; size: few; V: TRBV3-1; J: TRBJ2-7; CDR3: CASSLVGELYF
length: 14; size: many; V: TRBV15; J: TRBJ2-4; CDR3: CATSRDGGGNIQYF
length: 15; size: .; V: TRBV19; J: TRBJ1-1; CDR3: CASSPSEVGNTEAFF
length: 15; size: .; V: TRBV24-1; J: TRBJ1-2; CDR3: CATSDSRGGNYGYTF
length: 13; size: .; V: TRBV12-3/TRBV12-4; J: TRBJ2-5; CDR3: CASSLGSGGTQYF
length: 14; size: .; V: TRBV2; J: TRBJ2-1; CDR3: CASSPRDYINEQFF
length: 16; size: few; V: TRBV4-1; J: TRBJ2-1; CDR3: CASSQDAWGGYNEQFF
length: 15; size: .; V: TRBV20-1; J: TRBJ1-1; CDR3: CSARDLTAGVAEAFF
length: 13; size: once; V: TRBV5-6; J: TRBJ1-2; CDR3: CASSRGRLGGYTF
length: 14; size: .; V: TRBV20-1; J: TRBJ2-5; CDR3: CSARFLGAQETQYF
length: 16; size: .; V: TRBV4-2; J: TRBJ2-4; CDR3: CASSQVPGPPLDIQYF
length: 16; size: .; V: TRBV7-2; J: TRBJ1-5; CDR3: CASSLAMAGWNQPQHF
length: 12; size: few; V: TRBV7-8; J: TRBJ2-7; CDR3: CASSFLRNEQYF
length: 16; size: many; V: TRBV27; J: TRBJ2-3; CDR3: CASSFPGHGRYDTQYF
length: 13; size: .; V: TRBV4-2; J: TRBJ1-5; CDR3: CASSQEYGQPQHF
length: 14; size: .; V: TRBV5-1; J: TRBJ1-5; CDR3: CASSRDGVEQPQHF
length: 16; size: few; V: TRBV12-5; J: TRBJ2-1; CDR3: CASGLVLAGAYNEQFF
length: 15; size: many; V: TRBV12-3/TRBV12-4; J: TRBJ2-7; CDR3: CASSLRQASSYEQYF
length: 12; size: once; V: TRBV6-2/TRBV6-3; J: TRBJ2-3; CDR3: CATGTTADTQYF
length: 18; size: .; V: TRBV9; J: TRBJ1-2; CDR3: CASSALGQGFDTNYGYTF
length: 14; size: .; V: TRBV7-9; J: TRBJ2-7; CDR3: CASSPQDGSYEQYF
length: 14; size: .; V: TRBV7-9; J: TRBJ2-1; CDR3: CASSIRQGDNEQFF
length: 13; size: .; V: TRBV2; J: TRBJ1-6; CDR3: CASTRQGNSPLHF
length: 15; size: .; V: TRBV29-1; J: TRBJ2-1; CDR3: CSPTGPSGGYNEQFF
length: 16; size: .; V: TRBV21-1; J: TRBJ2-1; CDR3: CASSKVPGQGDNEQFF
length: 16; size: few; V: TRBV9; J: TRBJ2-1; CDR3: CASSVGGQGGYNEQFF
length: 21; size: .; V: TRBV11-3; J: TRBJ2-1; CDR3: CASSLDDLFGAASSSYNEQFF
length: 14; size: .; V: TRBV5-6; J: TRBJ2-2; CDR3: CASSTSFRTGELFF
length: 13; size: few; V: TRBV5-5; J: TRBJ1-4; CDR3: CASSWDRDEKLFF
length: 15; size: few; V: TRBV12-3/TRBV12-4; J: TRBJ2-3; CDR3: CASSFGAGVGDTQYF
length: 18; size: .; V: TRBV7-9; J: TRBJ2-3; CDR3: CASSSAWIGTEWGQEQYF
length: 12; size: .; V: TRBV12-3/TRBV12-4; J: TRBJ2-5; CDR3: CASSEYQETQYF
length: 14; size: few; V: TRBV30; J: TRBJ2-1; CDR3: CAWSYPGTGYEQFF
length: 12; size: .; V: TRBV5-1; J: TRBJ2-5; CDR3: CASSPDQETQYF
length: 13; size: .; V: TRBV6-5; J: TRBJ2-2; CDR3: CASSYFGGGELFF
length: 15; size: .; V: TRBV6-5; J: TRBJ2-7; CDR3: CASSYGGTAPYEQYF
length: 14; size: .; V: TRBV3-1; J: TRBJ2-7; CDR3: CASSPRMRPHEQYF
length: 15; size: few; V: TRBV23-1; J: TRBJ2-1; CDR3: CASSLREHFPNEQFF
length: 15; size: few; V: TRBV27; J: TRBJ2-1; CDR3: CASSSGAYHLNEQFF
length: 21; size: .; V: TRBV21-1; J: TRBJ1-5; CDR3: CASSKRLGFGTGQWGNQPQHF
length: 15; size: .; V: TRBV5-5; J: TRBJ1-2; CDR3: CASSGAGGLNYGYTF
length: 17; size: .; V: TRBV7-8; J: TRBJ2-1; CDR3: CASSLGPAGGLLDEQFF
length: 16; size: .; V: TRBV9; J: TRBJ2-1; CDR3: CASSVGGGGKYNEQFF
length: 16; size: .; V: TRBV7-2; J: TRBJ2-2; CDR3: CASSRGSTKNTGELFF
length: 15; size: many; V: TRBV7-8; J: TRBJ2-6; CDR3: CASSPGSSGANVLTF
length: 14; size: many; V: TRBV12-3/TRBV12-4; J: TRBJ2-5; CDR3: CASRDPDNQETQYF
length: 15; size: few; V: TRBV19; J: TRBJ1-2; CDR3: CASIFTGTGFYGYTF
length: 15; size: .; V: TRBV25-1; J: TRBJ1-1; CDR3: CASSSWGQGADEAFF
length: 14; size: few; V: TRBV27; J: TRBJ2-1; CDR3: CASGRAEMRNEQFF